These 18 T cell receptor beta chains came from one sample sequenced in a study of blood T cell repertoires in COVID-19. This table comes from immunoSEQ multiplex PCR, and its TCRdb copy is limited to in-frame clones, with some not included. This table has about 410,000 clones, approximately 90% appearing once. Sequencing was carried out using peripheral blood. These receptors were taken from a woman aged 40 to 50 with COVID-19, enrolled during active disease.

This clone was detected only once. CDR3 loop: CASSYAPQGQVGEKLFF. CDR3 DNA sequence: TGTGCCAGTAGCTACGCGCCTCAGGGGCAGGTGGGAGAAAAACTGTTTTTT. The chain links TRBV19 to TRBJ1-4; TRBD1 is a possible D gene (6 bases). The V end was cut by 6 bases, the J end by 8 bases, with 25 bases between. The CDR3 is made up of 17 amino acids. Germline V CDR1 and CDR2: LNHDA, SQIVND (reference sequence). Full variable domain (rest looked up from reference TRBV19 and TRBJ1-4): DGGITQSPKYLFRKEGQNVTLSCEQNLNHDAMYWYRQDPGQGLRLIYYSQIVNDFQKGDIAEGYSVSREKKESFPLTVTSAQKNPTAFYLCASSYAPQGQVGEKLFFGSGTQLSVL.

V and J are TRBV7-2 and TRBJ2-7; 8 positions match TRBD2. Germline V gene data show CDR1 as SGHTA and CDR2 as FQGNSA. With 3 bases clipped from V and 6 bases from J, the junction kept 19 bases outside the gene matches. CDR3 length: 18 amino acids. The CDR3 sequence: CASSFFLPLGGSGGEQYF. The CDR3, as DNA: TGTGCCAGCAGCTTTTTCCTCCCCCTCGGGGGAAGCGGGGGCGAGCAGTACTTC.

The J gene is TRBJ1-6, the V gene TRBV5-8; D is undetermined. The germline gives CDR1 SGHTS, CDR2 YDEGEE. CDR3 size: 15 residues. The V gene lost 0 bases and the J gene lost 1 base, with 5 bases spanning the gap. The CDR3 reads CASSLGSSYNSPLHF. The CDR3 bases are TGTGCCAGCAGCTTGGGTAGTTCCTATAATTCACCCCTCCACTTT.

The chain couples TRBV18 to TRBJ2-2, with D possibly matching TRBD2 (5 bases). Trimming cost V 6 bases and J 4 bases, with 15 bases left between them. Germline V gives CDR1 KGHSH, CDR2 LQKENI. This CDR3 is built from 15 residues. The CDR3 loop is CASSDATGSTGELFF. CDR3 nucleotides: TGTGCCAGCTCCGACGCAACTGGGAGCACCGGGGAGCTGTTTTTT.

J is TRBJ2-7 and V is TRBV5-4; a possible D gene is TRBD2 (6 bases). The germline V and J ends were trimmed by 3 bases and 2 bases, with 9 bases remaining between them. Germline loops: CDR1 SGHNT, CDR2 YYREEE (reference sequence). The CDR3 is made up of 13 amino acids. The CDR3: CASSSGLAYEQYF. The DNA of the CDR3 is TGTGCCAGCAGCTCGGGACTGGCCTACGAGCAGTACTTC.

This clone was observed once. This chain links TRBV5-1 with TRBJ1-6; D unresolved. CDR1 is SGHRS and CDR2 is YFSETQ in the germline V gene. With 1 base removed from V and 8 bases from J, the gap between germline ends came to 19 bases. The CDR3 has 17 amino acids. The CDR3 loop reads CASSLRGRRVGDSPLHF. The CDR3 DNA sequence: TGCGCCAGCAGCTTGAGAGGACGCCGGGTGGGAGATTCACCCCTCCACTTT.

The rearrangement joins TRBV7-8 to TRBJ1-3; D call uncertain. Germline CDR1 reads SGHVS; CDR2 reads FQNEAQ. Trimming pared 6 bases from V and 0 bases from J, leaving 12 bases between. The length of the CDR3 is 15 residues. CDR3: CASSSRILSGNTIYF. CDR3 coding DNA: TGTGCCAGCAGTTCGCGCATACTCTCTGGAAACACCATATATTTT. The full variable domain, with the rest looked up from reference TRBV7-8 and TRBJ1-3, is GAGVSQSPRYKVAKRGQDVALRCDPISGHVSLFWYQQALGQGPEFLTYFQNEAQLDKSGLPSDRFFAERPEGSVSTLKIQRTQQEDSAVYLCASSSRILSGNTIYFGEGSWLTVV.

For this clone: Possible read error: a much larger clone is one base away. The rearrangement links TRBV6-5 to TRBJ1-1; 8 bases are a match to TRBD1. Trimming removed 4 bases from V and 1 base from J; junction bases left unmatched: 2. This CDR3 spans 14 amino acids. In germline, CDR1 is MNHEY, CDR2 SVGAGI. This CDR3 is CASSFQGANTEAFF. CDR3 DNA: TGTGCCAGCAGTTTTCAGGGGGCGAACACTGAAGCTTTCTTT.

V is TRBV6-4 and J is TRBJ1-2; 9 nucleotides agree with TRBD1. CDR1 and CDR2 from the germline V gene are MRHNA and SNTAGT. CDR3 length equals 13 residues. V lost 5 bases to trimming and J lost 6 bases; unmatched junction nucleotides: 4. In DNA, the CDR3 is TGTGCCAGCAGTTTGACAGGGGGAAATGGCTACACCTTC. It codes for CASSLTGGNGYTF.

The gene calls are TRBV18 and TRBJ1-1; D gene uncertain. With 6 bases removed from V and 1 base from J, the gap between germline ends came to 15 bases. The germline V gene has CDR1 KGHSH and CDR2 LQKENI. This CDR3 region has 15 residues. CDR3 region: CASSRGPDQNTEAFF. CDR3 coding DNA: TGTGCCAGCTCCCGAGGGCCCGACCAGAACACTGAAGCTTTCTTT. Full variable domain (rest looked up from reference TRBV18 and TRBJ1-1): NAGVMQNPRHLVRRRGQEARLRCSPMKGHSHVYWYRQLPEEGLKFMVYLQKENIIDESGMPKERFSAEFPKEGPSILRIQQVVRGDSAAYFCASSRGPDQNTEAFFGQGTRLTVV.

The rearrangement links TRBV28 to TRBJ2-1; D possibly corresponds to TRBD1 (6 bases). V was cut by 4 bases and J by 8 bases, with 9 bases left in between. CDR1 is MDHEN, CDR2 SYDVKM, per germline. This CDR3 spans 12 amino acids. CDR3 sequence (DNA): TGTGCCAGCAGTTCCGAGGGGGATGAGCAGTTCTTC. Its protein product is CASSSEGDEQFF. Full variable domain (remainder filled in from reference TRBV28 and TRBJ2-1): DVKVTQSSRYLVKRTGEKVFLECVQDMDHENMFWYRQDPGLGLRLIYFSYDVKMKEKGDIPEGYSVSREKKERFSLILESASTNQTSMYLCASSSEGDEQFFGPGTRLTVL.

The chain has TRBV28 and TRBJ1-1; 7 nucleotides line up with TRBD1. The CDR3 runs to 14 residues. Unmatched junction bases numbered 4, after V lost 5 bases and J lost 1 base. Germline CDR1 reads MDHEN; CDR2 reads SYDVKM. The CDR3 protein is CASSTGQTNTEAFF. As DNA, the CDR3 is TGTGCCAGCAGTACGGGACAGACGAACACTGAAGCTTTCTTT.

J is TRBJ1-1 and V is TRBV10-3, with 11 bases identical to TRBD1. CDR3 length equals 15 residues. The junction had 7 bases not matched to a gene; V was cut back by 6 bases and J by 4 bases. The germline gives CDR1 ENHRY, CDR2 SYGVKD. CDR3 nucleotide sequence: TGTGCCATCAGCTCGGACAGGGGGCAATTCACTGAAGCTTTCTTT. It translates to CAISSDRGQFTEAFF.

The CDR3 spells CASSPVGGQPYSNQPQHF. CDR3 bases: TGTGCCAGCAGTCCCGTGGGGGGACAGCCATATAGCAATCAGCCCCAGCATTTT. The rearrangement uses TRBV27 and TRBJ1-5; TRBD1 matches 7 bases. With 5 bases clipped from V and 0 bases from J, the junction kept 13 bases outside the gene matches. The germline V gene has CDR1 MNHEY and CDR2 SMNVEV (reference sequence). The CDR3 extends over 18 amino acids.

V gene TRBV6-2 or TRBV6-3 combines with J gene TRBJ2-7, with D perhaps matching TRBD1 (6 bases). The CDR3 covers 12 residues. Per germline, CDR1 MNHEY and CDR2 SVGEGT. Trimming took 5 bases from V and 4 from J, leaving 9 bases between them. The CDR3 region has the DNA TGTGCCAGCAGTCAACAGGGATACGAGCAGTACTTC. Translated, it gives CASSQQGYEQYF.

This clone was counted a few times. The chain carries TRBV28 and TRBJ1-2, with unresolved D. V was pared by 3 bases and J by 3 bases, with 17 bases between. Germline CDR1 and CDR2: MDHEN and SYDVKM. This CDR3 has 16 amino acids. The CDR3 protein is CASSFRRGRKDYGYTF. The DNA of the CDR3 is TGTGCCAGCAGTTTTCGGAGAGGGAGAAAAGACTATGGCTACACCTTC.

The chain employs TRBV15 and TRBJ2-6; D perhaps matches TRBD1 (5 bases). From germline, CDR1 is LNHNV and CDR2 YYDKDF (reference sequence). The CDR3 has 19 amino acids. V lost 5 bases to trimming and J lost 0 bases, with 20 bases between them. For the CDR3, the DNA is TGTGCCACCAGCCCGCCAGGGCCTCTATCATACTCTGGGGCCAACGTCCTGACTTTC. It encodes CATSPPGPLSYSGANVLTF.

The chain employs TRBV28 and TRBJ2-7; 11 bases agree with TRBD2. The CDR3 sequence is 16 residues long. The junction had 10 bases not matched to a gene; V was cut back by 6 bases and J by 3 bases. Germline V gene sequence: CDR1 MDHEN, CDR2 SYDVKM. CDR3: CASSLVGLAGFYEQYF. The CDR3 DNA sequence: TGTGCCAGCAGCCTAGTAGGACTAGCGGGCTTCTACGAGCAGTACTTC. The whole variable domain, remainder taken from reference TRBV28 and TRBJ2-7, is DVKVTQSSRYLVKRTGEKVFLECVQDMDHENMFWYRQDPGLGLRLIYFSYDVKMKEKGDIPEGYSVSREKKERFSLILESASTNQTSMYLCASSLVGLAGFYEQYFGPGTRLTVT.